The clone carrying this TCR beta chain was counted between two and nine times. These data originate in a study of T cell repertoires in cytomegalovirus infection. On the study more broadly: Indications of both CMV infection and matching HLA type were provided by public TCR beta signatures.

Trimming shortened V by 5 bases and J by 1 base, and 18 bases separated the two germline ends. There are 16 residues in the CDR3. Germline lookup yields CDR1 SGHNT and CDR2 YYREEE (reference sequence). TCRdb re-called the reads with MiXCR, one entry per CDR3 protein. The top ten hold 15% to 20% of the sample, which has fewer than 250,000 distinct CDR3 sequences, over 20% seen once. The V call is TRBV5-4, the J call TRBJ2-5; D is possibly TRBD2 (6 bases). Sequenced: CD8+ T cells from PBMCs. This receptor was taken from a human donor in good health (CMV status not recorded). Some clones in this sample may be carry-over from other donors' samples. For the CDR3, the DNA is TGTGCCAGCAGGCAACTAGCTGGGGGGATCCAAGAGACCCAGTACTTC. Translating gives CASRQLAGGIQETQYF.